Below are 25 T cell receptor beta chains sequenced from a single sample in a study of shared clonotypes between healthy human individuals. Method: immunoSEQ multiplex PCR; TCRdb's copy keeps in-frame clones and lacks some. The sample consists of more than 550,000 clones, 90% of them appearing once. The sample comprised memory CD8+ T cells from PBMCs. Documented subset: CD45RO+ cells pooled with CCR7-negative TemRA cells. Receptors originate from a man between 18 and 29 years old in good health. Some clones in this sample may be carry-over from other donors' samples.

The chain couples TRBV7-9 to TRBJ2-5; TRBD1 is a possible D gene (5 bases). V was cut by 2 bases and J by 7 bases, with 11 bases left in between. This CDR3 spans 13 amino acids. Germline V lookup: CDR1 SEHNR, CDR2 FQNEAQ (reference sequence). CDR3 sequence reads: CASSLPLQGTQYF. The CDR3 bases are TGTGCCAGCAGCTTACCCCTCCAGGGGACCCAGTACTTC.

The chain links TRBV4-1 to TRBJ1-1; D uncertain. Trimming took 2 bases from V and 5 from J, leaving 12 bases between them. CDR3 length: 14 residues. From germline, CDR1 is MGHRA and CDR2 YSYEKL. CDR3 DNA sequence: TGCGCCAGCAGCCAACAGGTTGGCTGGACTGAAGCTTTCTTT. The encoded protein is CASSQQVGWTEAFF.

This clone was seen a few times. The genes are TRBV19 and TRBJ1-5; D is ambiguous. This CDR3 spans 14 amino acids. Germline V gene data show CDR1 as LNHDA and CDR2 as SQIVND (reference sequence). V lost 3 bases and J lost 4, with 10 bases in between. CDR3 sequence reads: CASSMSSSNQPQHF. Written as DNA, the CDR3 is TGTGCCAGTAGTATGTCCTCCTCTAATCAGCCCCAGCATTTT.

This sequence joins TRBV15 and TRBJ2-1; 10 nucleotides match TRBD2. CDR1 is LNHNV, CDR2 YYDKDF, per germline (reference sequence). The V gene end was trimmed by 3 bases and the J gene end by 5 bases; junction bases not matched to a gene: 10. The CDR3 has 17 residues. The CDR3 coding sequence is TGTGCCACCAGCAGCGACTTAGTCAGCGGGAGGGACAATGAGCAGTTCTTC. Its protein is CATSSDLVSGRDNEQFF.

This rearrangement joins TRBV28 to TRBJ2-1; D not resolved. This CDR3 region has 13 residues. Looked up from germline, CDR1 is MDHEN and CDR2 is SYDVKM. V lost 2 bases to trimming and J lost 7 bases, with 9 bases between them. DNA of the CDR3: TGTGCCAGCAGTTTAATGATGCAAAATGAGCAGTTCTTC. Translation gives CASSLMMQNEQFF.

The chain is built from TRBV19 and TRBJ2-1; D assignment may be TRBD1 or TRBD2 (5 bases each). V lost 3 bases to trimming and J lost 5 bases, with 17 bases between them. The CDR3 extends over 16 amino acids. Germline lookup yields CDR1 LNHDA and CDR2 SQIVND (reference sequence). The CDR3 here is CASSMYRGASHNEQFF. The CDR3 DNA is TGTGCCAGTAGTATGTATAGGGGAGCCAGCCACAATGAGCAGTTCTTC.

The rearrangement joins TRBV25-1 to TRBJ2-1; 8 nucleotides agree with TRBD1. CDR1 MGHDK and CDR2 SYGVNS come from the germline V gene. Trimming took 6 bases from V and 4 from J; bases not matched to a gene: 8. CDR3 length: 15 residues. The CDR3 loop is CASRKDRGVYNEQFF. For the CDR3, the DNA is TGTGCCAGCAGGAAAGACAGGGGTGTTTACAATGAGCAGTTCTTC.

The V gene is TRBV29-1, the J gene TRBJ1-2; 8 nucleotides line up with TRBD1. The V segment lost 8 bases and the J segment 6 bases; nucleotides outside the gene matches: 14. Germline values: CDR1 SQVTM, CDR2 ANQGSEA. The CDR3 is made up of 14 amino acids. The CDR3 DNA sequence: TGCAGCCCCGGCAGAGCAGGGGGCGTGGATGGCTACACCTTC. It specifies CSPGRAGGVDGYTF.

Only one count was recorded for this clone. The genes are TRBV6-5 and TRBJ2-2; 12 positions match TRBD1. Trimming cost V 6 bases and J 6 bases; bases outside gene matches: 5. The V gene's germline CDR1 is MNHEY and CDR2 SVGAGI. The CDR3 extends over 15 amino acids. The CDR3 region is CASSGDRGLSGELFF. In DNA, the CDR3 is TGTGCCAGCAGCGGGGACAGGGGGCTCTCCGGGGAGCTGTTTTTT.

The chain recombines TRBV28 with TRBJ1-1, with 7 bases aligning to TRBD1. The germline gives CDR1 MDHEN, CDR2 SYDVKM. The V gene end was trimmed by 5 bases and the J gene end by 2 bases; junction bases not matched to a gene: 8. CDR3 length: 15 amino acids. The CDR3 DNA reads TGTGCCAGCAGTGAAACCGGGACAGACAACACTGAAGCTTTCTTT. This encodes CASSETGTDNTEAFF.

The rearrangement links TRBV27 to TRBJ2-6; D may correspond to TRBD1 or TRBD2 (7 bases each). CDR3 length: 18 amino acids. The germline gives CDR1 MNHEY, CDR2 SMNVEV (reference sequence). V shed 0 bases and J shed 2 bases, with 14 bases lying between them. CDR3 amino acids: CASSLSTGRDAGANVLTF. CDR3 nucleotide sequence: TGTGCCAGCAGTTTATCGACAGGGAGGGACGCTGGGGCCAACGTCCTGACTTTC.

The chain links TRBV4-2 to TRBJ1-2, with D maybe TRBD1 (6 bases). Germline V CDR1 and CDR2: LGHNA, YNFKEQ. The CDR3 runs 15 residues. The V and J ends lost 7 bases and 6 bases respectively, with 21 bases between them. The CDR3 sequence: CASTTTQGPGHGYTF. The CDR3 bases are TGTGCCAGCACCACTACCCAGGGGCCTGGTCATGGCTACACCTTC.

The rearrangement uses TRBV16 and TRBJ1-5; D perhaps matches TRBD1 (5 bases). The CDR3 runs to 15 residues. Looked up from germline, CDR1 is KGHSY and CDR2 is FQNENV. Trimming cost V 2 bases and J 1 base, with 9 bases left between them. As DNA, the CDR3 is TGTGCCAGCAGCCAACAGGGTGGGAGCAATCAGCCCCAGCATTTT. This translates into CASSQQGGSNQPQHF.

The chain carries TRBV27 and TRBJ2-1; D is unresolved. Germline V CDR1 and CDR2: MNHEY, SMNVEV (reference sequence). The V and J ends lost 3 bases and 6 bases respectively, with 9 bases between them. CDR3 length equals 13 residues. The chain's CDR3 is CASSLVGSNEQFF. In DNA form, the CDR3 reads TGTGCCAGCAGTTTGGTCGGGTCCAATGAGCAGTTCTTC.

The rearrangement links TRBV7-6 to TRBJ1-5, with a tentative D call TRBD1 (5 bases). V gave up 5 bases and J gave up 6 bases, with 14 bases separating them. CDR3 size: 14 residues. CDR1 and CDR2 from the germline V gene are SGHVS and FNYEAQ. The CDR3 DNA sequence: TGTGCCAGCAGCGAAGGGGAATATAGTCAGCCCCAGCATTTT. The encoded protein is CASSEGEYSQPQHF.

The CDR3 sequence is CASSPGQHNYEQYF. The CDR3, as DNA: TGTGCCAGCAGCCCCGGACAGCACAACTACGAGCAGTACTTC. The rearrangement uses TRBV7-9 and TRBJ2-7, with D tentatively TRBD1 (6 bases). V dropped 5 bases and J dropped 3 bases, with 14 bases sitting between them. This CDR3 has 14 residues. CDR1 is SEHNR and CDR2 is FQNEAQ in the germline V gene (reference sequence).

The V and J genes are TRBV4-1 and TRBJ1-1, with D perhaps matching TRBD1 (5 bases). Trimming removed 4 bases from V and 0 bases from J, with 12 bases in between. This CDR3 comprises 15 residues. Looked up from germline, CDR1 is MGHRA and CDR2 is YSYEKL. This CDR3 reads CASSPLGRMNTEAFF. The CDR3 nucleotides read TGCGCCAGCAGCCCTTTGGGACGGATGAACACTGAAGCTTTCTTT.

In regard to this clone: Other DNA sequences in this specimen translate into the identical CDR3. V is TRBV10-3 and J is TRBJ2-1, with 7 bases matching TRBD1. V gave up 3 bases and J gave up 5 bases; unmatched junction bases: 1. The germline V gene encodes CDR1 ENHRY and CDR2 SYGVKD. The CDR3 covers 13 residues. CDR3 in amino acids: CAISEGQDNEQFF. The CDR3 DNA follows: TGTGCCATCAGTGAAGGACAGGACAATGAGCAGTTCTTC.

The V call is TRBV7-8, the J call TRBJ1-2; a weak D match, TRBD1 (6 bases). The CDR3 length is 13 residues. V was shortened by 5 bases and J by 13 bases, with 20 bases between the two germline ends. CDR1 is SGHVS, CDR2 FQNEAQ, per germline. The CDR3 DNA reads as TGTGCCAGCAGCCAAGGGGGGGGGCTGGTCCTCACCTTC. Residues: CASSQGGGLVLTF.

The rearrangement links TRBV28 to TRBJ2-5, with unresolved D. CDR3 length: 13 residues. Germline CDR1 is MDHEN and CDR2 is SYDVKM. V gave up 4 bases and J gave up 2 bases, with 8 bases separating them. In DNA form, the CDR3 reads TGTGCCAGCAGTTCGCCAGAACAAGAGACCCAGTACTTC. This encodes CASSSPEQETQYF.

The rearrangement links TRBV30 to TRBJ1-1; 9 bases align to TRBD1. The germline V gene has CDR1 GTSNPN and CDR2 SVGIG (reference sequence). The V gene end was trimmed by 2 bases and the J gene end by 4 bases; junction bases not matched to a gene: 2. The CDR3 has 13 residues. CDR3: CAWSNRGPTEAFF. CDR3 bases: TGTGCCTGGAGTAACAGGGGGCCCACTGAAGCTTTCTTT.

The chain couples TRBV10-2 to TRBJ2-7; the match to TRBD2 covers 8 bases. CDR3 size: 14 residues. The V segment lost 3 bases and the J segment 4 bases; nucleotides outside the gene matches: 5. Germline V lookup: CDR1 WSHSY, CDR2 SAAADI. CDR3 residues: CASSELAERYEQYF. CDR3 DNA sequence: TGCGCCAGCAGTGAACTAGCGGAAAGATACGAGCAGTACTTC.

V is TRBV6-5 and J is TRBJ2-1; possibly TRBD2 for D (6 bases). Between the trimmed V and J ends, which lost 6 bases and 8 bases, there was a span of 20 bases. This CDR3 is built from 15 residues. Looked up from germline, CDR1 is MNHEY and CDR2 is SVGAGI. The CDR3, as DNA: TGTGCCAGCAGGCTAACTAGCAGAGGAGAGTATGAGCAGTTCTTC. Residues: CASRLTSRGEYEQFF.

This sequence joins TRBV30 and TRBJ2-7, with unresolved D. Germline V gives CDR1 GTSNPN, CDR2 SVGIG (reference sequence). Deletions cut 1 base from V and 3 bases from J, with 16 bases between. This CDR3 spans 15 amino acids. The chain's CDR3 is CAWSAPGPSVYEQYF. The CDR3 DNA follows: TGTGCCTGGAGTGCACCGGGTCCCTCGGTCTACGAGCAGTACTTC.

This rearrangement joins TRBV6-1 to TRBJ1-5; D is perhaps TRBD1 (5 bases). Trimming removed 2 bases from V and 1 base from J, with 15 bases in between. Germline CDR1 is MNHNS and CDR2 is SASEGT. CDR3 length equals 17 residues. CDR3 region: CASSESGRSPSNQPQHF. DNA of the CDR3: TGTGCCAGCAGTGAATCGGGACGGAGTCCGAGCAATCAGCCCCAGCATTTT.